A selection of T cell receptor beta chains follows, all from one sample in a study of cytomegalovirus exposure and HLA in healthy donors. This table comes from immunoSEQ multiplex PCR, and its TCRdb copy is limited to in-frame clones, with some not included. The sample lists roughly 220,000 clones; 70% were seen once. Source material: PBMCs. These receptor sequences come from a man in his forties in good health and CMV-seropositive. The CDR3 runs from the conserved cysteine through the conserved F or W. Clone size is stated in some rows and not others, as once, few, many or a class when expanded.

V	J	size	length	CDR3
TRBV7-8	TRBJ2-2	.	18	CASSLRLAGSPNTGELFF
TRBV5-1	TRBJ1-2	.	14	CASSLRKEVYGYTF
TRBV10-3	TRBJ2-7	once	20	CAISGDTGQGAKIPSYEQYF
TRBV2	TRBJ1-4	.	15	CASSPRRATEEKLFF
TRBV6-1	TRBJ2-7	.	13	CASSEGEIYEQYF
TRBV5-1	TRBJ2-3	.	14	CASSLGLAPDTQYF
TRBV6-4	TRBJ1-2	.	12	CASRFTQYGYTF
TRBV2	TRBJ1-2	.	15	CASSERGGRLDGYTF
TRBV11-2	TRBJ2-7	.	12	CASSFTGTGQYF
TRBV10-3	.	.	16	CAIRPQLAASSYEQYF
TRBV7-9	TRBJ2-7	.	14	CASSPGGEFYEQYF
TRBV5-4	TRBJ1-2	once	14	CASSSLGGNYGYTF
TRBV25-1	TRBJ2-7	.	13	CASSEWGVYEQYF
TRBV11-3	TRBJ1-1	.	12	CASSTRTGKAFF
TRBV5-4	TRBJ2-7	.	14	CASSRDLEAYEQYF
TRBV7-9	TRBJ1-4	.	15	CASSPGDSRNEKLFF
TRBV18	TRBJ1-5	.	15	CASSPKAGANQPQHF
TRBV19	TRBJ1-5	.	17	CASSIRGRGSPNQPQHF
TRBV28	TRBJ1-2	.	15	CANSKGTGAFYGYTF
TRBV7-6	TRBJ2-2	.	16	CASSPLSGGATGELFF
TRBV9	TRBJ1-1	.	13	CASSGAMNTEAFF
TRBV6-6	TRBJ1-5	.	14	CASSYSRGDQPQHF
TRBV6-1	TRBJ2-7	.	12	CASGRGSYEQYF
TRBV13	TRBJ1-4	.	15	CASSPTDRDNEKLFF
TRBV7-9	TRBJ1-2	few	13	CASSLGQGEGYTF